The 16 T cell receptor beta chains below all came from one sample that was sequenced in a study of T cells in Graves' hyperthyroidism and ophthalmopathy. Amplification targeted TCR beta CDR3 regions from RNA transcripts. HTBI primers were the set used in a first-round RT-PCR of the TCR CDR3. One entry per CDR3 protein results from TCRdb running MiXCR on the multiplex PCR reads. This table has over 500,000 distinct CDR3 sequences, more than 15% appearing once. The sequencing sample was made of blood. Receptor source: a woman between 18 and 30 years old with Graves' ophthalmopathy.

A few counts support this clonotype. The chain combines TRBV12-3 or TRBV12-4 with TRBJ1-2; D is unclear. Deletions cut 5 bases from V and 4 bases from J, with 23 bases between. This CDR3 region has 17 residues. The CDR3 reads CASSPRPSRTFTYGYTF. The CDR3 nucleotides are TGTGCCAGCAGTCCCCGCCCCAGCAGGACCTTTACCTATGGCTACACCTTC.

The chain carries TRBV30 and TRBJ2-5; D is ambiguous. CDR3 length equals 16 residues. V lost 0 bases to trimming and J lost 5 bases, with 19 bases between them. CDR1 and CDR2 (germline): GTSNPN, SVGIG (reference sequence). For the CDR3, the DNA is TGTGCCTGGAGTGTAGGTTTTGGGAATTTAGGGGAGACCCAGTACTTC. Protein product: CAWSVGFGNLGETQYF. The full variable domain, with the rest looked up from reference TRBV30 and TRBJ2-5, is SQTIHQWPATLVQPVGSPLSLECTVEGTSNPNLYWYRQAAGRGLQLLFYSVGIGQISSEVPQNLSASRPQDRQFILSSKKLLLSDSGFYLCAWSVGFGNLGETQYFGPGTRLLVL.

V usage is TRBV28 and J usage is TRBJ1-3, with D perhaps matching TRBD1 (6 bases). The CDR3 has 14 residues. The V and J ends lost 5 bases and 2 bases respectively, with 10 bases between them. Germline V gene sequence: CDR1 MDHEN, CDR2 SYDVKM. The DNA of the CDR3 is TGTGCCAGCAGTGCCAACAGGGCTGGAAACACCATATATTTT. Its protein is CASSANRAGNTIYF.

V usage is TRBV9 and J usage is TRBJ2-5; TRBD1 or TRBD2 may be the D gene (5 bases each). V gave up 0 bases and J gave up 5 bases, with 29 bases separating them. Germline assignment: CDR1 SGDLS and CDR2 YYNGEE. The CDR3 consists of 20 residues. The CDR3 is CASSVVAERGRLKSGETQYF. In DNA, the CDR3 is TGTGCCAGCAGCGTAGTGGCCGAAAGGGGCAGACTAAAGTCCGGGGAGACCCAGTACTTC.

This chain uses TRBV19 with TRBJ2-6; D gene uncertain. Germline V CDR1 and CDR2: LNHDA, SQIVND (reference sequence). The CDR3 extends over 15 amino acids. V lost 5 bases and J 1 base, leaving 9 bases between the germline ends. The CDR3 DNA sequence: TGTGCCAGTAGTTCACCTGGGTCTGGGGCCAACGTCCTGACTTTC. Its translation: CASSSPGSGANVLTF.

A note on this clonotype: It may be a read error: a sequence one base away is much more abundant. The chain has TRBV10-3 and TRBJ1-6; 8 positions agree with TRBD1. The J segment lost 7 bases and the V segment lost 5 bases, leaving 4 bases of the junction unmatched. The CDR3 extends over 14 amino acids. The germline gives CDR1 ENHRY, CDR2 SYGVKD. The CDR3 protein is CAISRTGKNSPLHF. CDR3 coding DNA: TGTGCCATCAGTCGGACAGGGAAAAATTCACCCCTCCACTTT.

This clonotype showed up many times. The V call is TRBV7-8, the J call TRBJ2-7; weak D call: TRBD2 (6 bases). Per the germline V gene, CDR1 is SGHVS and CDR2 is FQNEAQ. The CDR3 spans 15 residues. V shed 0 bases and J shed 4 bases, with 13 bases lying between them. The CDR3 bases are TGTGCCAGCAGCTTAGCCGGGGGACTGGAATACGAGCAGTACTTC. Translation gives CASSLAGGLEYEQYF. Together with reference TRBV7-8 and TRBJ2-7, the CDR3 gives the full variable domain: GAGVSQSPRYKVAKRGQDVALRCDPISGHVSLFWYQQALGQGPEFLTYFQNEAQLDKSGLPSDRFFAERPEGSVSTLKIQRTQQEDSAVYLCASSLAGGLEYEQYFGPGTRLTVT.

This clonotype was seen only a few times. The CDR3, as DNA: TGCAGCGTTGAAGATGGTACGCAGGGGGCGCAACACTACTCTGGGGCCAACGTCCTGACTTTC. It encodes CSVEDGTQGAQHYSGANVLTF. The chain uses TRBV29-1 and TRBJ2-6, with TRBD1 matching over 8 bases. This CDR3 comprises 21 residues. J was trimmed by 0 bases and V by 0 bases; bases with no gene match: 16. Germline values: CDR1 SQVTM, CDR2 ANQGSEA.

The chain links TRBV27 to TRBJ1-3, with a tentative D call TRBD1 (6 bases). Germline CDR1 and CDR2: MNHEY and SMNVEV (reference sequence). Trimming left V 7 bases short and J 0 bases short, with 22 bases between. The CDR3 is 18 residues long. The CDR3 DNA reads TGTGCCAGCAACATGGGGGGCCTTACTTTATACTCTGGAAACACCATATATTTT. This encodes CASNMGGLTLYSGNTIYF.

This clonotype was seen ten or more times. J is TRBJ2-1 and V is TRBV11-1; D is undetermined. The CDR3 contains 15 residues. V was clipped by 3 bases and J by 7 bases, with 16 bases between them. Germline V gene lookup returns CDR1 SGHAT and CDR2 FQDESV (reference sequence). The CDR3 region has the DNA TGTGCCAGCAGCTTCGGGCTAGATCGTCTTAATGAGCAGTTCTTC. Translated: CASSFGLDRLNEQFF. Combining the CDR3 with reference TRBV11-1 and TRBJ2-1 gives the whole variable domain EAEVAQSPRYKITEKSQAVAFWCDPISGHATLYWYRQILGQGPELLVQFQDESVVDDSQLPKDRFSAERLKGVDSTLKIQPAELGDSAMYLCASSFGLDRLNEQFFGPGTRLTVL.

Only a few counts were recorded for this clonotype. The V gene is TRBV9, the J gene TRBJ2-3; no clear D gene. With 3 bases removed from V and 0 bases from J, the gap between germline ends came to 14 bases. CDR1 and CDR2 (germline): SGDLS, YYNGEE. The length of the CDR3 is 16 residues. CDR3 amino acids: CASSAIGGPSTDTQYF. DNA of the CDR3: TGTGCCAGCAGCGCTATTGGCGGCCCCAGCACAGATACGCAGTATTTT.

The J gene is TRBJ1-2, the V gene TRBV9; 7 bases are shared with TRBD1. The germline V gene encodes CDR1 SGDLS and CDR2 YYNGEE. This CDR3 is built from 14 residues. V shed 4 bases and J 6 bases; nucleotides not matched to a gene: 9. The CDR3 DNA follows: TGTGCCAGCAGCTTCGGACAGGCGACTAATGGCTACACCTTC. Encoded protein: CASSFGQATNGYTF.

This clonotype was observed a handful of times. Possible read error: a much larger clone is one base away. The rearrangement uses TRBV28 and TRBJ2-2; no clear D. CDR3 size: 13 residues. The V gene's germline CDR1 is MDHEN and CDR2 SYDVKM. Trimming left V 5 bases short and J 0 bases short, with 4 bases between. The DNA of the CDR3 is TGTGCCAGCAGTGACGCGAACACCGGGGAGCTGTTTTTT. Translating it yields CASSDANTGELFF.

The sample holds many counts of this clonotype. The CDR3 is CASSLIGGEQFF. CDR3 DNA sequence: TGTGCCAGCAGCCTCATTGGGGGTGAGCAGTTCTTC. J is TRBJ2-1 and V is TRBV28, with D perhaps assigned TRBD1 or TRBD2 (5 bases each). The germline gives CDR1 MDHEN, CDR2 SYDVKM. Trimming took off 6 bases at V and 9 bases at J, with 12 bases between the two ends. This CDR3 is built from 12 residues. The full variable domain, completed using reference TRBV28 and TRBJ2-1, is DVKVTQSSRYLVKRTGEKVFLECVQDMDHENMFWYRQDPGLGLRLIYFSYDVKMKEKGDIPEGYSVSREKKERFSLILESASTNQTSMYLCASSLIGGEQFFGPGTRLTVL.

Remarks on this clonotype: This sequence may be a read error, since a much larger clone differs from it by one base. This rearrangement joins TRBV3-1 to TRBJ1-6; the D is unclear. Germline V gene sequence: CDR1 LGHDT, CDR2 YNNKEL (reference sequence). V lost 0 bases to trimming and J lost 3 bases, with 6 bases between them. CDR3 length: 15 residues. The DNA of the CDR3 is TGTGCCAGCAGCCAAGATATCCACTATAATTCACCCCTCCACTTT. Translation gives CASSQDIHYNSPLHF.

This clonotype came up a few times. The chain employs TRBV18 and TRBJ1-1; 10 bases map to TRBD1. This CDR3 has 16 amino acids. The V segment lost 7 bases and the J segment 0 bases; nucleotides outside the gene matches: 8. Germline CDR1 KGHSH, CDR2 LQKENI. The CDR3: CASCQIGTGVNTEAFF. CDR3 in DNA: TGTGCCAGCTGTCAAATAGGGACAGGGGTGAACACTGAAGCTTTCTTT. Full variable domain (rest looked up from reference TRBV18 and TRBJ1-1): NAGVMQNPRHLVRRRGQEARLRCSPMKGHSHVYWYRQLPEEGLKFMVYLQKENIIDESGMPKERFSAEFPKEGPSILRIQQVVRGDSAAYFCASCQIGTGVNTEAFFGQGTRLTVV.